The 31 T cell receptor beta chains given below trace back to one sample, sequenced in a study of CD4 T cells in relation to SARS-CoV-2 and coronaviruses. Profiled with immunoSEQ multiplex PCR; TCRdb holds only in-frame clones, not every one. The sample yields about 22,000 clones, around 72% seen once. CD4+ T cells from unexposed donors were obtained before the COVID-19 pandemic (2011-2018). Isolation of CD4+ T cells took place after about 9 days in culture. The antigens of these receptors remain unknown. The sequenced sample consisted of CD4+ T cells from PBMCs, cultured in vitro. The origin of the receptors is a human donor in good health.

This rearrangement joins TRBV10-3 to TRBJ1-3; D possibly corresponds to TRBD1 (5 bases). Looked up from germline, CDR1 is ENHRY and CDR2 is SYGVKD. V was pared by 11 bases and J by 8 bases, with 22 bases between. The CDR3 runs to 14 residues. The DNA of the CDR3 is TGTGCCTCCGACCTAGGAGAAGGGGTAGACACCATATATTTT. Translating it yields CASDLGEGVDTIYF.

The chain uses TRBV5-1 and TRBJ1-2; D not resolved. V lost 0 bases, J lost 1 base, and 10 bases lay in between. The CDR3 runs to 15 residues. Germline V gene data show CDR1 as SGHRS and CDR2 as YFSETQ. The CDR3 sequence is CASSLDVQVNYGYTF. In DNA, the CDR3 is TGCGCCAGCAGCTTGGACGTGCAGGTTAACTATGGCTACACCTTC.

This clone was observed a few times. This CDR3 is CASSEGSSRLYEQYF. The CDR3 bases are TGTGCCAGCAGTGAAGGCAGCTCCCGTTTATACGAGCAGTACTTC. The gene calls are TRBV25-1 and TRBJ2-7; D call uncertain. The length of the CDR3 is 15 residues. V lost 2 bases to trimming and J lost 4 bases, with 15 bases between them. CDR1 is MGHDK, CDR2 SYGVNS, per germline.

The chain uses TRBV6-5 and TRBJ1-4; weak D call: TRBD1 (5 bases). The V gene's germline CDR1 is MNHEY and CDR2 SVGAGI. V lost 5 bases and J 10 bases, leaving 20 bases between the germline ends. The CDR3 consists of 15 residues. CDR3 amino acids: CASSKRRDLDVKLFF. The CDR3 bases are TGTGCCAGCAGTAAGCGCAGGGACTTAGATGTAAAACTGTTTTTT.

The CDR3 sequence is CASSQGLSGTSTDTQYF. CDR3 DNA: TGCGCCAGCAGCCAAGGGCTTAGCGGGACTAGCACAGATACGCAGTATTTT. The gene calls are TRBV4-3 and TRBJ2-3, with 8 bases that match TRBD2. The CDR3 totals 17 residues. CDR1 is LGHNA, CDR2 YSLEER, per germline. Trimming took 1 base from V and 0 from J; bases not matched to a gene: 6.

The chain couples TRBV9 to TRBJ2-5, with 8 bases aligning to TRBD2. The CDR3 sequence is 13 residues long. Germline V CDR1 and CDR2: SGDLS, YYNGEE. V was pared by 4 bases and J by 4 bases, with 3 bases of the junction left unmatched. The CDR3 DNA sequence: TGTGCCAGCAGCCAGCGGGAGCGAGAGACCCAGTACTTC. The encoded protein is CASSQRERETQYF.

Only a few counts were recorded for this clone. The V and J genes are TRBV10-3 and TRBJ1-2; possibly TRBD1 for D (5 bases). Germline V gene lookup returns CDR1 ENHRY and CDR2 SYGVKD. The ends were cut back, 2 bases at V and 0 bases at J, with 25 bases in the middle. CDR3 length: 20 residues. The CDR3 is CAISEPQARGSEGPNYGYTF. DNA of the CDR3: TGTGCCATCAGTGAGCCCCAGGCGCGAGGTTCGGAGGGACCTAACTATGGCTACACCTTC.

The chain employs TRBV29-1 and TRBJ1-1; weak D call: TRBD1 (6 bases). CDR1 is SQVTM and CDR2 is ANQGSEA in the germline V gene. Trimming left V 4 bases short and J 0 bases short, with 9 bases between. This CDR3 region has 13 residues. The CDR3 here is CSVARGMNTEAFF. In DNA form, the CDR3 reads TGCAGCGTTGCAAGGGGGATGAACACTGAAGCTTTCTTT.

The CDR3 loop is CASSIYSYEQYF. Here the CDR3 DNA reads TGTGCCAGCAGTATATACTCCTACGAGCAGTACTTC. The chain has TRBV7-9 and TRBJ2-7; no clear D. This CDR3 spans 12 amino acids. Per germline, CDR1 SEHNR and CDR2 FQNEAQ (reference sequence). V was clipped by 6 bases and J by 0 bases, with 6 bases between them.

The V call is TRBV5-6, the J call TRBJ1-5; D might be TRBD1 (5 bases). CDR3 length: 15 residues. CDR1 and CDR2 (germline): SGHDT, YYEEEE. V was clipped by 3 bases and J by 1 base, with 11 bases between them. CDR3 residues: CASSWMGESNQPQHF. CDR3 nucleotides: TGTGCCAGCAGCTGGATGGGGGAGAGCAATCAGCCCCAGCATTTT.

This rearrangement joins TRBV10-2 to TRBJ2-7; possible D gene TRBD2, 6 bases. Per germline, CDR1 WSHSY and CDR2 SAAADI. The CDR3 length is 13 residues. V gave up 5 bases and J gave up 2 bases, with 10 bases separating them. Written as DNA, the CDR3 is TGCGCCAGCAGTATTAGCGGTCCCTACGAGCAGTACTTC. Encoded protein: CASSISGPYEQYF.

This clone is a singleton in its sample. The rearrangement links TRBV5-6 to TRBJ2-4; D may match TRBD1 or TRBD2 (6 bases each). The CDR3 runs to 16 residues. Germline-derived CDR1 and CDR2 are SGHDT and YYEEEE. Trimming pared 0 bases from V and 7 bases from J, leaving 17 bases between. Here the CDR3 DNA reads TGTGCCAGCAGCTTGGAGACCGGGGGCGGTAGGAACATTCAGTACTTC. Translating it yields CASSLETGGGRNIQYF. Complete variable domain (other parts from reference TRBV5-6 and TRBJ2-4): DAGVTQSPTHLIKTRGQQVTLRCSPKSGHDTVSWYQQALGQGPQFIFQYYEEEERQRGNFPDRFSGHQFPNYSSELNVNALLLGDSALYLCASSLETGGGRNIQYFGAGTRLSVL.

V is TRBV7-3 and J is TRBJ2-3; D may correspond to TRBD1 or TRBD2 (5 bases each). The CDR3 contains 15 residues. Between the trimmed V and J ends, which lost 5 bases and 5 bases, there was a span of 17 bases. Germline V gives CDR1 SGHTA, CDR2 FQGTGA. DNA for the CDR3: TGTGCCAGCAGCCCAGGGTCGGCGGAGGTAGATACGCAGTATTTT. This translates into CASSPGSAEVDTQYF.

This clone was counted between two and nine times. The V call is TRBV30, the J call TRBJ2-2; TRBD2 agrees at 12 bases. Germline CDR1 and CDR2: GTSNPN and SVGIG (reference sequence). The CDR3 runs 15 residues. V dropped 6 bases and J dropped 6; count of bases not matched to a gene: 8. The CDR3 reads CACLPGLAGSGELFF. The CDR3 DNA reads TGTGCCTGCCTTCCGGGACTAGCGGGTTCCGGGGAGCTGTTTTTT.

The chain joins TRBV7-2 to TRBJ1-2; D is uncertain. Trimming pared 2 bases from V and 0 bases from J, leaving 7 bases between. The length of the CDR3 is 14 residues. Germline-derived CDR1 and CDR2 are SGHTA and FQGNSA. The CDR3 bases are TGTGCCAGCAGCTTAAGCGCTACTAACTATGGCTACACCTTC. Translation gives CASSLSATNYGYTF. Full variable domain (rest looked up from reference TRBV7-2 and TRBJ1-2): GAGVSQSPSNKVTEKGKDVELRCDPISGHTALYWYRQSLGQGLEFLIYFQGNSAPDKSGLPSDRFSAERTGGSVSTLTIQRTQQEDSAVYLCASSLSATNYGYTFGSGTRLTVV.

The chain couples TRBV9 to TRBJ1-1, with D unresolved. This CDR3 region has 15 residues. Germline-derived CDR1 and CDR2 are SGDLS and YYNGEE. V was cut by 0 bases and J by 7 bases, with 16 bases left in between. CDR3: CASSVGVRQSGEAFF. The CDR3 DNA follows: TGTGCCAGCAGCGTAGGGGTCAGACAAAGCGGTGAAGCTTTCTTT.

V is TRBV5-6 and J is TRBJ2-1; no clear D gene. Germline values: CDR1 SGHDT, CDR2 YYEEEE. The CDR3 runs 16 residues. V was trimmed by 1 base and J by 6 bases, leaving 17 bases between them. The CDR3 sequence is CASSLLVAPLGNEQFF. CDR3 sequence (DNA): TGTGCCAGCAGCTTGTTAGTGGCACCCCTTGGCAATGAGCAGTTCTTC.

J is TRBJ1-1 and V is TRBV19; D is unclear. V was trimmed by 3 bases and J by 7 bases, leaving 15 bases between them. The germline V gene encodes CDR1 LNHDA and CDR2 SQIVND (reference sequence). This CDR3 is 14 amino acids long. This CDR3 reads CASSMGNRWLEAFF. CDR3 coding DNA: TGTGCCAGTAGTATGGGGAACCGTTGGCTTGAAGCTTTCTTT.

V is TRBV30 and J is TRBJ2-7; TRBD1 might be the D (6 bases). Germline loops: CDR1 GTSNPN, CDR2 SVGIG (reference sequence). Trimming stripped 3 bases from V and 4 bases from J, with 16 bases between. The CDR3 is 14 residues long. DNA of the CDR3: TGTGCCTGGAGCCAGGGCAGGGGACGTTACGAGCAGTACTTC. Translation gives CAWSQGRGRYEQYF.

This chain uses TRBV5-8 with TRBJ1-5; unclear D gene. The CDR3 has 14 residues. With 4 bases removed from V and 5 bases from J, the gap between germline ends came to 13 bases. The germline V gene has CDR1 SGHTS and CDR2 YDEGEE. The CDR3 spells CASSTRVLDQPQHF. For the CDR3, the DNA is TGTGCCAGCAGCACGAGGGTACTCGATCAGCCCCAGCATTTT.

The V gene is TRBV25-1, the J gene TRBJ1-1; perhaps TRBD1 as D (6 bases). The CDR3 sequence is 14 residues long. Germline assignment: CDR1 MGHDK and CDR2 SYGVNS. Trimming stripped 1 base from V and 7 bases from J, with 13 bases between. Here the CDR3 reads CASSESLGRGEAFF. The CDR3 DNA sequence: TGTGCCAGCAGTGAATCCCTCGGCAGGGGTGAAGCTTTCTTT.

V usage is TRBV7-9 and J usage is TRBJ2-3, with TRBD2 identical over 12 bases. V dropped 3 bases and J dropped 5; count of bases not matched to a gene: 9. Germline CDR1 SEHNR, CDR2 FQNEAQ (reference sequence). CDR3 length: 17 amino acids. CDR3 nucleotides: TGTGCCAGCAGCTTGCCCGGGCTAGCGGGAGGGTTAGATACGCAGTATTTT. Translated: CASSLPGLAGGLDTQYF. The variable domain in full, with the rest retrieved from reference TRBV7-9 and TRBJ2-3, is DTGVSQNPRHKITKRGQNVTFRCDPISEHNRLYWYRQTLGQGPEFLTYFQNEAQLEKSRLLSDRFSAERPKGSFSTLEIQRTEQGDSAMYLCASSLPGLAGGLDTQYFGPGTRLTVL.

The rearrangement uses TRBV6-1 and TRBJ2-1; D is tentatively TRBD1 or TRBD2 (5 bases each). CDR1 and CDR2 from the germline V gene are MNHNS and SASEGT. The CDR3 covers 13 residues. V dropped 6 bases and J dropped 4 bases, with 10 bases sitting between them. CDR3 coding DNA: TGTGCCAGCAGGACTGGGGGATACAATGAGCAGTTCTTC. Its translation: CASRTGGYNEQFF.

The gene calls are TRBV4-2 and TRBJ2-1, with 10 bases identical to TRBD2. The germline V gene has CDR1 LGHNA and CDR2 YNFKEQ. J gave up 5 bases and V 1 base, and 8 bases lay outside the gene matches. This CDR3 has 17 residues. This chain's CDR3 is CASSQGSAGGPNNEQFF. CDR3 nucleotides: TGTGCCAGCAGCCAAGGCTCAGCGGGAGGGCCGAACAATGAGCAGTTCTTC.

The CDR3 here is CASSSPPAVSYNEQFF. The CDR3, as DNA: TGTGCCAGCAGCTCCCCCCCCGCGGTCTCCTACAATGAGCAGTTCTTC. The chain carries TRBV7-8 and TRBJ2-1; no definite D call. Between the trimmed V and J ends, which lost 4 bases and 0 bases, there was a span of 13 bases. The CDR3 is 16 amino acids. Germline assignment: CDR1 SGHVS and CDR2 FQNEAQ.

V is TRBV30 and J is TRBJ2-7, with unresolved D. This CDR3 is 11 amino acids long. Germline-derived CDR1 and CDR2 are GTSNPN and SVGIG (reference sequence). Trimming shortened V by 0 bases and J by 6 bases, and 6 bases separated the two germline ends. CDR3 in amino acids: CAWSVPGEQYF. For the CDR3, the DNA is TGTGCCTGGAGTGTACCTGGCGAGCAGTACTTC.

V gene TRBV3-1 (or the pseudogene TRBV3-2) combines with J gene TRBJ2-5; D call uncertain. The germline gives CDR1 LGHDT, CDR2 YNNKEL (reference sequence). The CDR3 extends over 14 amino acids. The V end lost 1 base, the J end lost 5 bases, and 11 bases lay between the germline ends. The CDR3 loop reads CASSQVGVGETQYF. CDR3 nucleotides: TGTGCCAGCAGCCAAGTTGGGGTAGGCGAGACCCAGTACTTC.

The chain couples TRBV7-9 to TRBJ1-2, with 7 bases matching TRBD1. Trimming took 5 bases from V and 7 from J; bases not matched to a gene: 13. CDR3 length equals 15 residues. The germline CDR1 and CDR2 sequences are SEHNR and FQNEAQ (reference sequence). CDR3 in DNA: TGTGCCAGCAGCAACTCCGGGACAGCTACTTCTGGCTACACCTTC. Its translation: CASSNSGTATSGYTF.

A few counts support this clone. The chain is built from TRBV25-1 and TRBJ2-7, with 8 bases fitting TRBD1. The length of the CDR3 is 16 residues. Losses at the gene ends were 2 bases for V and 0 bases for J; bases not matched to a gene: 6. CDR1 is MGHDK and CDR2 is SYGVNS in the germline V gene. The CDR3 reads CASSEIGTGGSYEQYF. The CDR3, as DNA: TGTGCCAGCAGTGAAATCGGGACAGGTGGCTCCTACGAGCAGTACTTC.

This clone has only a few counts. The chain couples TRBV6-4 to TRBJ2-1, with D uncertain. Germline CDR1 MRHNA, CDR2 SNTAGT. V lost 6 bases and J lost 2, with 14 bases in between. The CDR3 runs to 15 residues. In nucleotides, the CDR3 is TGTGCCAGCAGCCCTGAGTTGGGCGCCTACAATGAGCAGTTCTTC. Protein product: CASSPELGAYNEQFF.

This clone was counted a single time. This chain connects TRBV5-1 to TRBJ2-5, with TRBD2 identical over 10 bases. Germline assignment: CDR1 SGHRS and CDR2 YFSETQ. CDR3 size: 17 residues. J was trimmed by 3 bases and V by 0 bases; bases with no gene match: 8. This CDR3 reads CASSLGLAGAEKETQYF. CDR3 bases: TGCGCCAGCAGCTTGGGGCTAGCGGGGGCCGAGAAAGAGACCCAGTACTTC.